This paragraph covers one TCR beta chain sequence. Its antigen target is currently unknown. Base qualities were left out, and no much larger clone turns up one base away. TCRbeta CDR3 regions were amplified from genomic DNA by means of the immunoSEQ Assay, a bias-controlled multiplex PCR. From the authors' description of their analysis: The number of nucleated cells in each sample was estimated from the amplification of reference gene primers within the assay. To quantify the absolute abundance of each unique TCRbeta CDR3 rearrangement, sequence reads were collapsed and filtered. For each sample, productive Simpson clonality was calculated as the square root of Simpson's diversity index across productive rearrangements. TCRdb provides this immuneACCESS table in a form limited to in-frame rearrangements. Some clones are lacking; in checked studies, under half of them reflect an unresolved V gene, and why the rest are absent is not known. V, J and clone size are those of that table, while D and trimming were read from the DNA. For this sample there are roughly 190,000 clones; roughly 85% appear just once. Roughly a fifth of the sample goes to the ten largest clones.

The record originates from a study of blood T cell repertoires in COVID-19 (dated by TCRdb to about 2020). With regard to the full study: Samples covering the acute and convalescent phases of COVID-19 were provided by collaborators in the United States, Italy and Spain. Deeply sampled blood TCRbeta repertoires from subjects exposed to, actively infected with, or recovered from COVID-19 were included in the dataset. The repertoires were released in a freely available public database intended as a resource for research on the immune response to SARS-CoV-2. Sample metadata almost always included a de-identified subject ID, COVID-19 status, age in years and sex. HLA class I and class II types, where available, came from metadata supplied by the sample provider rather than from assay-based typing. The samples were drawn from two sources: the first 160 participants of the ongoing ImmuneRACE study, and over 1,000 subjects contributed by 6 global collaborators. The material from the prospective study consisted of cDNA or gDNA derived from T cells, B-cell-depleted T cells, or PBMCs. Broad study findings and their caveats: The quantity of clinical and demographic metadata differed by source and by participant and was supplied without curation.

The CDR3 covers 11 residues, taking in both the cysteine and the phenylalanine. Solely the CDR3 DNA is kept, with 33 bases framed from the first base. According to the germline V gene (reference sequence), CDR1 reads LGHDT and CDR2 reads YNNKEL. A distance of 5 bases separates the germline ends of V and J, which lose 3 bases and 5 bases respectively. Collaborating institutions collected whole blood in K2EDTA tubes following their own protocols. For TCRbeta analysis, collaborator samples were shipped as frozen whole blood, as isolated PBMCs, or as DNA extracted from either sample type. This TCR derives from a man in his 60s with active or convalescent COVID-19. Source material: peripheral blood. The chain links TRBV3-1 (or the pseudogene TRBV3-2) with TRBJ2-7; the D gene is not confidently resolved. For the CDR3, the sequence is CASSHLNEQYF. In nucleotide form, the sequence is TGTGCCAGCAGCCACCTTAACGAGCAGTACTTC.